A selection of T cell receptor beta chains follows, all from one sample in a study of identical twins. One entry per CDR3 protein, called by TCRdb with MiXCR from the 5' RACE reads. In the table there are roughly 1.6 million distinct CDR3 sequences, under 35% of which are singletons. The specimen sequenced was cord blood. The receptors were gathered from a newborn girl in good health. CDR3s include the opening cysteine and the closing phenylalanine or tryptophan. A D gene is named only where the DNA matches it firmly. Size is omitted from some rows. Given values are once, few, many or a class for expanded clones.

>.|TRBV5-6|TRBJ2-7|few
CASSFYRGAIYEQYF
TGTGCCAGCAGCTTTTATCGCGGGGCGATCTACGAGCAGTACTTC
>.|TRBV3-1|TRBJ2-7|few
CASSHGDSGLNEQYF
TGTGCCAGCAGCCATGGAGACAGTGGCTTGAACGAGCAGTACTTC
>.|TRBV20-1|TRBJ2-1|.
CSAKVGGSEQFF
TGCAGTGCTAAGGTTGGGGGCAGTGAGCAGTTCTTC
>.|TRBV4-1|TRBJ2-7|.
CASSQVPASYEQYF
TGCGCCAGCAGCCAAGTGCCAGCTTCCTACGAGCAGTACTTC
>.|TRBV5-1|TRBJ1-5|.
CASSPGLAGQPQHF
TGCGCCAGTAGCCCCGGTTTAGCCGGGCAGCCCCAGCATTTT
>.|TRBV9|TRBJ2-3|few
CASSEGGYADTQYF
TGTGCCAGCAGTGAAGGGGGGTACGCAGATACGCAGTATTTT
>.|TRBV9|TRBJ2-3|.
CASSVDPGRGATDTQYF
TGTGCCAGCAGCGTAGACCCGGGACGAGGGGCCACAGATACGCAGTATTTT
>.|TRBV5-1|TRBJ2-7|.
CASSPRVSLSYEQYF
TGCGCCAGCAGCCCCAGGGTGTCCCTCTCCTACGAGCAGTACTTC
>TRBD1|TRBV4-2|TRBJ2-7|many
CASSQGASYEQYF
TGTGCCAGCAGTCAGGGGGCATCCTACGAGCAGTACTTC
>.|TRBV29-1|TRBJ1-5|.
CSIGGGGNQPQHF
TGCAGCATTGGGGGGGGAGGCAATCAGCCCCAGCATTTT
>.|TRBV11-2|TRBJ2-5|.
CASSLRVASSNEQYF
TGTGCCAGCAGCTTAAGAGTAGCGTCGAGCAATGAGCAGTACTTC
>.|TRBV7-9|TRBJ2-1|.
CASSLVVGRVGYKTYNEQFF
TGTGCCAGCAGCTTAGTTGTAGGCAGGGTGGGATATAAGACCTACAATGAGCAGTTCTTC
>.|TRBV20-1|TRBJ2-3|.
CSARDGRDTQYF
TGCAGTGCTAGAGACGGGCGGGATACGCAGTATTTT
>TRBD2|TRBV5-4|TRBJ2-1|.
CASSLHQGLAGGYNEQFF
TGTGCCAGCAGCCTTCACCAGGGACTAGCGGGGGGATACAATGAGCAGTTCTTC
>.|TRBV29-1|TRBJ2-7|many
CSVEAGNEQYF
TGCAGCGTTGAAGCTGGGAACGAGCAGTACTTC
>.|TRBV7-9|TRBJ1-6|few
CASSYAGAANSPLHF
TGTGCCAGCAGCTATGCGGGGGCGGCTAATTCACCCCTCCACTTT